The clone carrying this T cell receptor (beta chain) turned up a few times. TCRdb reprocessed the RT-PCR reads with MiXCR, giving one entry per CDR3 protein. In the table there are 37,000 or so distinct CDR3 sequences, about 30% of which are singletons. The CDR3 has 11 residues. The V end lost 0 bases, the J end lost 9 bases, and 6 bases lay between the germline ends. CDR1 and CDR2 from the germline V gene are DFQATT and SNEGSKA (reference sequence). This record belongs to a study of patients and donors after allogeneic stem cell transplantation. The chain recombines TRBV20-1 with TRBJ1-3; no reliable D call. Sequencing was done on a sample of blood, either unsorted or a sorted T cell fraction (not recorded which). The clonotype was recovered from a human donor who was either an allogeneic HSCT recipient or a stem cell or donor lymphocyte infusion donor (not recorded which). It is not recorded whose cells these are; they may come from a transplant donor. The CDR3 is CSARERSTIYF. The CDR3 DNA follows: TGCAGTGCTAGAGAGAGGAGCACCATATATTTT.